Each of the 11 T cell receptor beta chains below was sequenced from the same sample in a study of beta chain features in type 1 diabetes. Expressed TCRB transcripts were sequenced, since all the RNA that had been isolated was reverse transcribed. The data were produced by immunoSEQ multiplex PCR, yet TCRdb's version contains in-frame clones alone and is incomplete. The table has about 140,000 clones, roughly 10% seen once; the top ten hold around 0.65%. The sequencing input was central memory CD4+ T cells from blood. These receptors were obtained from a woman aged 40 to 50 in good health.

This clone was found a few times. This chain connects TRBV5-1 to TRBJ2-3, with D possibly being TRBD1 (5 bases). The V end was cut by 7 bases, the J end by 4 bases, with 19 bases between. Germline V lookup: CDR1 SGHRS, CDR2 YFSETQ. The CDR3 sequence is 15 residues long. CDR3 bases: TGCGCCAGCTCTATGGTGGGGAAGGGGTCAGATACGCAGTATTTT. Amino acid sequence: CASSMVGKGSDTQYF. Variable domain in full (rest from reference TRBV5-1 and TRBJ2-3): KAGVTQTPRYLIKTRGQQVTLSCSPISGHRSVSWYQQTPGQGLQFLFEYFSETQRNKGNFPGRFSGRQFSNSRSEMNVSTLELGDSALYLCASSMVGKGSDTQYFGPGTRLTVL.

Ten or more counts support this clone. A junction end diverges from the germline sequence, so it may reflect a read error. The chain carries TRBV4-1 and TRBJ2-7; 8 bases are a match to TRBD2. Germline-derived CDR1 and CDR2 are MGHRA and YSYEKL. This CDR3 spans 13 amino acids. CDR3 sequence (DNA): TGCGCCAGCAGCCAAGAACACGGGGGGGGCCCCCGCTTC. Protein: CASSQEHGGGPRF.

The rearrangement uses TRBV5-1 and TRBJ1-1; the match to TRBD1 covers 8 bases. This CDR3 comprises 16 residues. V was pared by 3 bases and J by 1 base, with 8 bases of the junction left unmatched. Per germline, CDR1 SGHRS and CDR2 YFSETQ. CDR3 sequence reads: CASSSGDRGGNTEAFF. The CDR3 DNA follows: TGCGCCAGCAGCTCGGGCGACAGGGGAGGGAACACTGAAGCTTTCTTT.

This clone was counted only a few times. This chain links TRBV5-4 with TRBJ2-7; TRBD2 agrees at 16 bases. The germline V gene has CDR1 SGHNT and CDR2 YYREEE (reference sequence). The CDR3 length is 16 residues. V was pared by 4 bases and J by 7 bases, with 8 bases of the junction left unmatched. The CDR3 spells CASSRSGLAGGQEQYF. CDR3 nucleotides: TGTGCCAGCAGCCGATCGGGACTAGCGGGGGGGCAAGAGCAGTACTTC.

The chain couples TRBV18 to TRBJ1-1, with 8 nucleotides matching TRBD1. J gave up 0 bases and V 4 bases, and 7 bases lay outside the gene matches. Germline-derived CDR1 and CDR2 are KGHSH and LQKENI. This CDR3 contains 16 residues. The CDR3 DNA is TGTGCCAGCTCACGCACAGGGGGAAAAATGAACACTGAAGCTTTCTTT. Translating gives CASSRTGGKMNTEAFF.

This clone has a handful of counts. V gene TRBV19 combines with J gene TRBJ1-2; D is unclear. The V and J ends lost 6 bases and 3 bases respectively, with 17 bases between them. Germline CDR1 reads LNHDA; CDR2 reads SQIVND (reference sequence). The CDR3 is 15 amino acids. The CDR3 DNA reads TGTGCCAGTAGAAAAATCGACGGGCGGGACTATGGCTACACCTTC. It translates to CASRKIDGRDYGYTF. Filled out from reference TRBV19 and TRBJ1-2, the complete variable domain reads DGGITQSPKYLFRKEGQNVTLSCEQNLNHDAMYWYRQDPGQGLRLIYYSQIVNDFQKGDIAEGYSVSREKKESFPLTVTSAQKNPTAFYLCASRKIDGRDYGYTFGSGTRLTVV.

V usage is TRBV19 and J usage is TRBJ1-1, with a weak D call TRBD1 (5 bases). Per germline, CDR1 LNHDA and CDR2 SQIVND (reference sequence). The CDR3 length is 13 residues. Between the trimmed V and J ends, which lost 6 bases and 2 bases, there was a span of 10 bases. The CDR3 is CASSRQLNTEAFF. CDR3 nucleotides: TGTGCCAGTAGCAGACAGCTTAACACTGAAGCTTTCTTT.

This clone was detected a few times. This rearrangement joins TRBV7-2 to TRBJ2-1, with a tentative D call TRBD1 (6 bases). V gave up 3 bases and J gave up 1 base, with 19 bases separating them. CDR3 length: 18 residues. Germline CDR1 reads SGHTA; CDR2 reads FQGNSA. In DNA form, the CDR3 reads TGTGCCAGCAGCTTGCAGTGGACGGGACAATCTTCCTACAATGAGCAGTTCTTC. This encodes CASSLQWTGQSSYNEQFF.

Only a few counts were recorded for this clone. The J gene is TRBJ2-7, the V gene TRBV19, with D possibly being TRBD2 (5 bases). From germline, CDR1 is LNHDA and CDR2 SQIVND (reference sequence). V lost 3 bases and J lost 7, with 16 bases in between. The CDR3 sequence is 14 residues long. The CDR3 region is CASSIPGLRGEQYF. For the CDR3, the DNA is TGTGCCAGTAGTATTCCCGGGCTCCGCGGGGAGCAGTACTTC.

Only a few counts were recorded for this clone. This CDR3 reads CASSVAVCCTGTFTDTQYF. DNA for the CDR3: TGTGCCAGCAGCGTAGCGGTTTGTTGTACAGGGACCTTCACAGATACGCAGTATTTT. The rearrangement links TRBV9 to TRBJ2-3; maybe TRBD1 (6 bases). With 0 bases removed from V and 2 bases from J, the gap between germline ends came to 22 bases. This CDR3 region has 19 residues. The germline CDR1 and CDR2 sequences are SGDLS and YYNGEE.

The chain employs TRBV29-1 and TRBJ1-2, with a tentative D call TRBD1 (6 bases). The length of the CDR3 is 12 residues. Trimming took off 4 bases at V and 4 bases at J, with 10 bases between the two ends. The germline V gene encodes CDR1 SQVTM and CDR2 ANQGSEA. The CDR3 DNA sequence: TGCAGCGTTGGGGGGCGCATCTATGGCTACACCTTC. This translates into CSVGGRIYGYTF.